What follows describes a single T cell receptor (beta chain). This sample is drawn from a study of metastatic and nonmetastatic thyroid tumors. Thyroid surgery was preceded by no treatment in any patient. This CDR3 has 12 residues. The V gene's germline CDR1 is DFQATT and CDR2 SNEGSKA (reference sequence). The germline V and J ends were trimmed by 0 bases and 6 bases, with 8 bases remaining between them. TCRdb re-clonotyped the PCR reads via MiXCR. The data hold nearly 35,000 clones, with more than 15% observed a single time. The clonotype comes from a female donor with papillary thyroid cancer or a benign thyroid nodule (not recorded which). Some clones in this sample may be carry-over from other donors' samples. Sequencing was carried out using blood. The J gene is TRBJ1-1, the V gene TRBV20-1; D is ambiguous. Written as DNA, the CDR3 is TGCAGTGCTAGAGACCAGAGCCCTGAAGCTTTCTTT. Its protein is CSARDQSPEAFF.